This entry lists 2 T cell receptor beta chains sequenced from one sample in a study of blood T cell repertoires in COVID-19 (dated by TCRdb to 2019 to 2021). Library preparation used the immunoSEQ multiplex PCR assay. Held by TCRdb, this immuneACCESS table contains in-frame sequences only and omits some clones. Under half of the omission traces to an unresolved V gene where checked; the cause of the rest is unknown. For this sample there are 200,000 to 250,000 clones; approximately 84% appear just once. The biggest ten clones account for over 6% of the sample. The sequenced sample was peripheral blood. The receptors shown here come from a woman of 80 years or more with COVID-19, enrolled during active disease.

This clone appeared a single time. The rearrangement joins TRBV13 to TRBJ1-3, with D uncertain. CDR3 length: 16 amino acids. Between the trimmed V and J ends, which lost 5 bases and 0 bases, there was a span of 14 bases. The V gene's germline CDR1 is PRHDT and CDR2 FYEKMQ (reference sequence). The CDR3 coding sequence is TGTGCCAGCAGCAGGGCGGGGAGCCGCTCTGGAAACACCATATATTTT. Translated: CASSRAGSRSGNTIYF.

The chain recombines TRBV14 with TRBJ2-7; D gene uncertain. In germline, CDR1 is SGHDN, CDR2 FVKESK. This CDR3 has 13 amino acids. V lost 1 base, J lost 0 bases, and 4 bases lay in between. The CDR3 coding sequence is TGTGCCAGCAGCCAAGGGCTCTCCTACGAGCAGTACTTC. Amino acids: CASSQGLSYEQYF. Full variable domain (missing parts from reference TRBV14 and TRBJ2-7): EAGVTQFPSHSVIEKGQTVTLRCDPISGHDNLYWYRRVMGKEIKFLLHFVKESKQDESGMPNNRFLAERTGGTYSTLKVQPAELEDSGVYFCASSQGLSYEQYFGPGTRLTVT.